This TCR beta chain was documented in a study of blood T cell repertoires in COVID-19. Study overall: PBMCs, B-cell-depleted T cells, or T cells provided the cDNA or gDNA that made up the material.

Cohort placement rested on clinical history that participants reported themselves. Produced via immunoSEQ multiplex PCR; TCRdb's table is partial and in-frame only. The sample carries 180,000 or so clones, about 80% recorded once. The V gene lost 4 bases and the J gene lost 3 bases, with 16 bases spanning the gap. The CDR3 extends over 16 amino acids. CDR1 is MNHEY, CDR2 SVGAGI, per germline. The sequence came from a man aged 45 to 65 who had recovered from COVID-19. What was sequenced was PBMCs or T cells enriched from blood (not recorded which). This chain links TRBV6-5 with TRBJ1-3, with D unresolved. This CDR3 reads CASSLRSALLGNTIYF. The CDR3 coding sequence is TGTGCCAGCAGTTTGAGGTCTGCATTACTTGGAAACACCATATATTTT.